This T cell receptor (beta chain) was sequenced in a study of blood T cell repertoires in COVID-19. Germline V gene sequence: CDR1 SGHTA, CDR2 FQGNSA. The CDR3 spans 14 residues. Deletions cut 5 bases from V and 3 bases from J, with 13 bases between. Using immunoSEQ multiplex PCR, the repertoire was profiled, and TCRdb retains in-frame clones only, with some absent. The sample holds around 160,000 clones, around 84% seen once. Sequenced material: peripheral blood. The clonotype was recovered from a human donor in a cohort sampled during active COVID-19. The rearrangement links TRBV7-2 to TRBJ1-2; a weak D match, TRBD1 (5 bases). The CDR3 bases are TGTGCCAGCAGCCACCTGGGGCGAGACTATGGCTACACCTTC. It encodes CASSHLGRDYGYTF.